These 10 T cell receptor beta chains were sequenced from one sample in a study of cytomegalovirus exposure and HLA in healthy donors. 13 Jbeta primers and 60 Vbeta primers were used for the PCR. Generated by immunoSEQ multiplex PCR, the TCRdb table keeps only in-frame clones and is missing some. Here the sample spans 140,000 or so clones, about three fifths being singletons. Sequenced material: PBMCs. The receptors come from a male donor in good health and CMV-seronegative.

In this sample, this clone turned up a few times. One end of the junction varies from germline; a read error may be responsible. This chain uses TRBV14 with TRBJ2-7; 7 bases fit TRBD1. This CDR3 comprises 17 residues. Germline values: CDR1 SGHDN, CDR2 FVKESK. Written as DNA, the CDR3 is TGTGCCAGCTGCCAAAAAACCGGGACAGTCACAAACTACGAGCAGTACTTC. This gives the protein CASCQKTGTVTNYEQYF. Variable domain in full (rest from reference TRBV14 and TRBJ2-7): EAGVTQFPSHSVIEKGQTVTLRCDPISGHDNLYWYRRVMGKEIKFLLHFVKESKQDESGMPNNRFLAERTGGTYSTLKVQPAELEDSGVYFCASCQKTGTVTNYEQYFGPGTRLTVT.

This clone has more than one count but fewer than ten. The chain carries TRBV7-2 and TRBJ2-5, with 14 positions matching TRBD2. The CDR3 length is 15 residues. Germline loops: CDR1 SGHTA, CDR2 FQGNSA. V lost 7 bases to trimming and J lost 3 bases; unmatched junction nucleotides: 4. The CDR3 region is CASNLGLAGEETQYF. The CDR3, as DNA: TGTGCCAGCAACCTGGGACTAGCGGGGGAAGAGACCCAGTACTTC.

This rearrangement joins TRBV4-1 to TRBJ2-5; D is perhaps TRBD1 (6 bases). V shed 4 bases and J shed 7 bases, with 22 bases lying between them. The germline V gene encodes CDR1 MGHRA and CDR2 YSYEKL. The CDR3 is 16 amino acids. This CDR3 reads CASSPGQPLGRGTQYF. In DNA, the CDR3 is TGCGCCAGCAGCCCTGGACAGCCTCTAGGAAGGGGGACCCAGTACTTC.

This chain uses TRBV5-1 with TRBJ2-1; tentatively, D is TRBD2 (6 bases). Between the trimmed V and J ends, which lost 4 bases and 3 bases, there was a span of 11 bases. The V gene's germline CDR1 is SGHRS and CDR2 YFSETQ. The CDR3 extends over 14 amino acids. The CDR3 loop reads CASSPEGNYNEQFF. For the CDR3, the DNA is TGCGCCAGCAGCCCGGAGGGTAACTACAATGAGCAGTTCTTC.

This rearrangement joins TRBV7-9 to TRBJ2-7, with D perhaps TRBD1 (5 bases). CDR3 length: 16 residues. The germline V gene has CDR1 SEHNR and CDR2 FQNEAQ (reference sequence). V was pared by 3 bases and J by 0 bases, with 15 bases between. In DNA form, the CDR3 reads TGTGCCAGCAGCTTCAGTGTGACAGTAAGCTCCTACGAGCAGTACTTC. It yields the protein CASSFSVTVSSYEQYF.

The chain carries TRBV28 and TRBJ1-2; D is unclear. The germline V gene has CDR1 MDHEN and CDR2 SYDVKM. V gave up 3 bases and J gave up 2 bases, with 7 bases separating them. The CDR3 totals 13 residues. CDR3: CASSLAGNYGYTF. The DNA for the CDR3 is TGTGCCAGCAGTTTGGCGGGCAACTATGGCTACACCTTC.

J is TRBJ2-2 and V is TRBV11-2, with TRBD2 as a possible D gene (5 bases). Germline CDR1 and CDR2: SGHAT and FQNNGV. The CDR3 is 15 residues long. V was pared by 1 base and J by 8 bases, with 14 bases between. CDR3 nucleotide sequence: TGTGCCAGCAGCTTAGTAGGCGGGTACGGAGGGGAGCTGTTTTTT. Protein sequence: CASSLVGGYGGELFF.

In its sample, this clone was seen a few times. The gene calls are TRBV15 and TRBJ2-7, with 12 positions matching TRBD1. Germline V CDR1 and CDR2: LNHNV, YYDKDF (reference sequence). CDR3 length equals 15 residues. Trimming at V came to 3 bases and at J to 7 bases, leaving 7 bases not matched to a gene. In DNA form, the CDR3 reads TGTGCCACCAGCAGGTCGGGACAGGGGGCGAGGGAGCAGTACTTC. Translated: CATSRSGQGAREQYF.

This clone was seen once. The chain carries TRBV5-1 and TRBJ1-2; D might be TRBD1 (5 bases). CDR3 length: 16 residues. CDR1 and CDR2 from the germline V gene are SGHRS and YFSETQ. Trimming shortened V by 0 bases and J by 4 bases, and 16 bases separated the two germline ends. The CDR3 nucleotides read TGCGCCAGCAGCTTGGAAGGGCAGGGTGGTGGCTATGGCTACACCTTC. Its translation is CASSLEGQGGGYGYTF.

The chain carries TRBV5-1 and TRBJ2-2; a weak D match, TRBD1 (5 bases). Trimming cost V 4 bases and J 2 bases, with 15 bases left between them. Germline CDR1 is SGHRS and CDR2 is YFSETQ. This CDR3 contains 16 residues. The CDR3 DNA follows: TGCGCCAGCAGCCCCACAAGGGGCGGTAACACCGGGGAGCTGTTTTTT. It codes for CASSPTRGGNTGELFF.